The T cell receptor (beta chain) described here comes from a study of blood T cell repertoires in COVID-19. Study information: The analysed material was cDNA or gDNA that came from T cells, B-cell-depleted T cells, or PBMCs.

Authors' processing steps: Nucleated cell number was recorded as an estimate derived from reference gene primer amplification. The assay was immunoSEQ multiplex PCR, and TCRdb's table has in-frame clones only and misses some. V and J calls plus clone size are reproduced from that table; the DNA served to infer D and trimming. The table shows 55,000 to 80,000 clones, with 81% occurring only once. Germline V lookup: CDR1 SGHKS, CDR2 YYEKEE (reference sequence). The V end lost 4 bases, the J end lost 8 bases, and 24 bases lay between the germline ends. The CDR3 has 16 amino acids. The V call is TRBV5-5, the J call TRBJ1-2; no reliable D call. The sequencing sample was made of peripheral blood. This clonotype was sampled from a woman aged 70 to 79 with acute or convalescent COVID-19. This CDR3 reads CASSPRPGTSIWGYTF. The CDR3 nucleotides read TGTGCCAGCAGCCCCCGCCCCGGTACTAGTATATGGGGCTACACCTTC.